What follows are 25 T cell receptor beta chains derived from one specimen sequenced in a study of OX40 agonist ivuxolimab in advanced cancers. Sequencing used immunoSEQ multiplex PCR; TCRdb keeps in-frame clones, though not all of them. Of about 67,000 clones in the sample, about 85% were seen once. The specimen comprised CD4+ or CD8+ T cells sorted from blood, sampled in a trial of the OX40 agonist ivuxolimab. The receptors were gathered from an adult with an advanced solid tumor such as melanoma, head and neck, liver or kidney cancer.

This chain joins TRBV5-4 and TRBJ1-1; the D is unclear. CDR3 length: 14 amino acids. The V end lost 4 bases, the J end lost 3 bases, and 13 bases lay between the germline ends. Germline V gives CDR1 SGHNT, CDR2 YYREEE (reference sequence). CDR3 protein: CASSPQLGDTEAFF. CDR3 sequence (DNA): TGTGCCAGCAGCCCTCAACTAGGAGACACTGAAGCTTTCTTT.

Only one count was recorded for this clone. This sequence joins TRBV4-1 and TRBJ2-5; no clear D. V lost 1 base to trimming and J lost 0 bases, with 6 bases between them. Germline CDR1 MGHRA, CDR2 YSYEKL. This CDR3 contains 14 residues. The CDR3 DNA reads as TGCGCCAGCAGCCAAGGACCGGACCAAGAGACCCAGTACTTC. Protein product: CASSQGPDQETQYF.

V is TRBV11-2 and J is TRBJ2-7; tentative D call: TRBD2 (5 bases). The CDR3 has 14 residues. Germline CDR1 and CDR2: SGHAT and FQNNGV. V was trimmed by 5 bases and J by 2 bases, leaving 13 bases between them. This CDR3 reads CASSPLDSAYEQYF. The DNA for the CDR3 is TGTGCCAGCAGCCCCTTGGACTCTGCCTACGAGCAGTACTTC.

V is TRBV9 and J is TRBJ2-3, with D uncertain. This CDR3 comprises 14 residues. Per the germline V gene, CDR1 is SGDLS and CDR2 is YYNGEE. The V end was cut by 3 bases, the J end by 0 bases, with 8 bases between. CDR3 amino acids: CASSALMSTDTQYF. In DNA form, the CDR3 reads TGTGCCAGCAGCGCCTTAATGAGCACAGATACGCAGTATTTT. The full variable domain, rest sourced from reference TRBV9 and TRBJ2-3, is DSGVTQTPKHLITATGQRVTLRCSPRSGDLSVYWYQQSLDQGLQFLIQYYNGEERAKGNILERFSAQQFPDLHSELNLSSLELGDSALYFCASSALMSTDTQYFGPGTRLTVL.

The chain employs TRBV28 and TRBJ1-5; 7 bases map to TRBD1. V was clipped by 2 bases and J by 7 bases; unmatched bases: 8. From germline, CDR1 is MDHEN and CDR2 SYDVKM. CDR3 length equals 15 residues. Written as DNA, the CDR3 is TGTGCCAGCAGTTTAGACACAGGGGCGCGGCAGCCCCAGCATTTT. Translated, it gives CASSLDTGARQPQHF.

J is TRBJ2-2 and V is TRBV5-1; 7 bases agree with TRBD2. Trimming removed 2 bases from V and 0 bases from J; junction bases left unmatched: 4. Germline CDR1 SGHRS, CDR2 YFSETQ. The CDR3 runs 16 residues. The CDR3 sequence: CASSLASGPNTGELFF. CDR3 sequence (DNA): TGCGCCAGCAGCTTAGCTAGCGGCCCGAACACCGGGGAGCTGTTTTTT.

The J gene is TRBJ1-2, the V gene TRBV30, with 12 bases that match TRBD1. The CDR3 has 17 residues. Losses at the gene ends were 0 bases for V and 5 bases for J; bases not matched to a gene: 10. Germline V gene data show CDR1 as GTSNPN and CDR2 as SVGIG (reference sequence). As DNA, the CDR3 is TGTGCCTGGAGTGTACAGGGGACAGGGGGCTTATGGTATGGCTACACCTTC. It yields the protein CAWSVQGTGGLWYGYTF.

CDR3 region: CASSFLWANVLTF. In nucleotides, the CDR3 is TGCGCCAGCAGCTTTCTCTGGGCCAACGTCCTGACTTTC. The V gene is TRBV5-1, the J gene TRBJ2-6; D is uncertain. Deletions cut 2 bases from V and 5 bases from J, with 5 bases between. Germline CDR1 reads SGHRS; CDR2 reads YFSETQ. This CDR3 comprises 13 residues. The entire variable domain, with the rest obtained from reference TRBV5-1 and TRBJ2-6, is as follows: KAGVTQTPRYLIKTRGQQVTLSCSPISGHRSVSWYQQTPGQGLQFLFEYFSETQRNKGNFPGRFSGRQFSNSRSEMNVSTLELGDSALYLCASSFLWANVLTFGAGSRLTVL.

The gene calls are TRBV7-2 and TRBJ2-3, with D perhaps matching TRBD1 (6 bases). V lost 4 bases and J 2 bases, leaving 13 bases between the germline ends. CDR1 SGHTA and CDR2 FQGNSA come from the germline V gene. This CDR3 region has 15 residues. The CDR3 spells CASSSLQGYTDTQYF. CDR3 sequence (DNA): TGTGCCAGCAGCTCCCTCCAGGGGTACACAGATACGCAGTATTTT.

The chain employs TRBV29-1 and TRBJ1-2; no definite D call. Trimming took 4 bases from V and 2 from J, leaving 5 bases between them. The CDR3 extends over 11 amino acids. CDR1 SQVTM and CDR2 ANQGSEA come from the germline V gene. As DNA, the CDR3 is TGCAGCGTTGGGCAAAACTATGGCTACACCTTC. It yields the protein CSVGQNYGYTF.

V usage is TRBV15 and J usage is TRBJ1-5; 8 bases match TRBD1. This CDR3 comprises 15 residues. J lost 2 bases, V lost 5 bases, and 5 bases had no gene match. CDR1 is LNHNV and CDR2 is YYDKDF in the germline V gene (reference sequence). In DNA form, the CDR3 reads TGTGCCACCAGCTTCCAGGGGGCCGGCAATCAGCCCCAGCATTTT. This translates into CATSFQGAGNQPQHF.

This clone was counted a few times. The rearrangement joins TRBV27 to TRBJ1-1; TRBD1 matches 7 bases. Germline V CDR1 and CDR2: MNHEY, SMNVEV (reference sequence). The ends lost 8 bases at V and 1 base at J; junction bases unmatched: 4. The CDR3 is made up of 13 amino acids. DNA for the CDR3: TGTGCCAGCTGGAGGACAGGGAACACTGAAGCTTTCTTT. It is translated as CASWRTGNTEAFF.

The chain combines TRBV30 with TRBJ1-5; the D is unclear. CDR1 and CDR2 from the germline V gene are GTSNPN and SVGIG (reference sequence). The CDR3 is 12 amino acids. Trimming cost V 2 bases and J 2 bases, with 4 bases left between them. The CDR3 loop is CAWSTGNQPQHF. CDR3 coding DNA: TGTGCCTGGAGTACGGGCAATCAGCCCCAGCATTTT.

The rearrangement joins TRBV6-5 to TRBJ2-1; unclear D gene. This CDR3 comprises 14 residues. Trimming shortened V by 2 bases and J by 1 base, and 6 bases separated the two germline ends. Germline values: CDR1 MNHEY, CDR2 SVGAGI. The CDR3 sequence is CASSYGRSYNEQFF. The CDR3 DNA reads as TGTGCCAGCAGTTACGGCAGGTCCTACAATGAGCAGTTCTTC.

V gene TRBV6-5 combines with J gene TRBJ1-2; 8 nucleotides agree with TRBD1. The CDR3 sequence is 15 residues long. In germline, CDR1 is MNHEY, CDR2 SVGAGI. After removal of 5 bases from V and 5 bases from J, the junction contained 10 bases not matched to a gene. The CDR3 nucleotides read TGTGCCAGCAGTACAAATAGACAGGGGTGGTATGGCTACACCTTC. Its translation is CASSTNRQGWYGYTF.

This clone appeared a few times. V usage is TRBV7-6 and J usage is TRBJ2-7; D is undetermined. The V gene's germline CDR1 is SGHVS and CDR2 FNYEAQ. Trimming stripped 2 bases from V and 1 base from J, with 6 bases between. The CDR3 consists of 13 residues. CDR3 nucleotides: TGTGCCAGCAGCTTAACGGCGTCCTACGAGCAGTACTTC. Protein: CASSLTASYEQYF.

V is TRBV2 and J is TRBJ2-3; 10 bases are a match to TRBD2. V trimming: 7 bases; J trimming: 1 base; junction bases outside the gene matches: 2. The V gene's germline CDR1 is SNHLY and CDR2 FYNNEI. The CDR3 runs 14 residues. The DNA for the CDR3 is TGTGCCAGCATTCTAGCGGGAGGCACAGATACGCAGTATTTT. Its protein product is CASILAGGTDTQYF.

The rearrangement links TRBV19 to TRBJ1-2; unclear D gene. V was cut by 5 bases and J by 7 bases, with 11 bases left in between. Germline-derived CDR1 and CDR2 are LNHDA and SQIVND (reference sequence). The CDR3 extends over 12 amino acids. The chain's CDR3 is CASSLSTLGYTF. Here the CDR3 DNA reads TGTGCCAGTAGTTTGTCGACCCTTGGCTACACCTTC.

V usage is TRBV5-1 and J usage is TRBJ1-1; D is unresolved. The CDR3 consists of 14 residues. Germline CDR1 reads SGHRS; CDR2 reads YFSETQ. V lost 3 bases to trimming and J lost 0 bases, with 9 bases between them. The chain's CDR3 is CASSSSGVNTEAFF. As DNA, the CDR3 is TGCGCCAGCAGCTCCTCCGGGGTGAACACTGAAGCTTTCTTT.

This chain connects TRBV11-3 to TRBJ2-7; D might be TRBD1 or TRBD2, each matching 5 bases. Germline CDR1 reads SGHNT; CDR2 reads YENEEA. The V end was cut by 3 bases, the J end by 3 bases, with 9 bases between. The CDR3 spans 13 residues. CDR3 DNA: TGTGCCAGCAGCTTGGGGGAAGACTACGAGCAGTACTTC. Translating gives CASSLGEDYEQYF. Based on the CDR3 plus reference TRBV11-3 and TRBJ2-7, the full variable domain is EAGVVQSPRYKIIEKKQPVAFWCNPISGHNTLYWYLQNLGQGPELLIRYENEEAVDDSQLPKDRFSAERLKGVDSTLKIQPAELGDSAVYLCASSLGEDYEQYFGPGTRLTVT.

V is TRBV10-3 and J is TRBJ2-7, with D possibly TRBD1 on 6 matching bases. The CDR3 is made up of 14 amino acids. Germline V gene sequence: CDR1 ENHRY, CDR2 SYGVKD. V lost 10 bases and J lost 2, with 18 bases in between. CDR3 sequence reads: CATSAGTMTYEQYF. CDR3 in DNA: TGTGCCACTAGTGCCGGGACAATGACCTACGAGCAGTACTTC.

The chain combines TRBV5-4 with TRBJ1-3, with a possible D match to TRBD1 (5 bases). Trimming pared 4 bases from V and 0 bases from J, leaving 17 bases between. CDR3 length: 17 amino acids. Per germline, CDR1 SGHNT and CDR2 YYREEE (reference sequence). This CDR3 is CASSPGSGMGSGNTIYF. The CDR3, as DNA: TGTGCCAGCAGCCCCGGCTCAGGGATGGGCTCTGGAAACACCATATATTTT.

The rearrangement links TRBV27 to TRBJ2-7, with 9 positions matching TRBD1. CDR1 is MNHEY, CDR2 SMNVEV, per germline (reference sequence). J lost 1 base, V lost 6 bases, and 4 bases had no gene match. This CDR3 contains 14 residues. The CDR3 here is CASRDDRGSYEQYF. CDR3 nucleotide sequence: TGTGCCAGCAGAGACGACAGGGGGTCCTACGAGCAGTACTTC.

This clone was counted only a few times. The chain links TRBV30 to TRBJ2-7; 10 nucleotides match TRBD1. Germline trimming cut 5 bases from V and 6 bases from J; bases unmatched to any gene: 7. Germline CDR1 is GTSNPN and CDR2 is SVGIG (reference sequence). The CDR3 runs 13 residues. The CDR3 region is CAWAHRDRGEQYF. CDR3 DNA: TGTGCCTGGGCCCACCGGGACAGGGGCGAGCAGTACTTC.

The chain combines TRBV18 with TRBJ1-1, with D tentatively TRBD1 (6 bases). The CDR3 has 16 amino acids. Per the germline V gene, CDR1 is KGHSH and CDR2 is LQKENI. The V end lost 0 bases, the J end lost 1 base, and 12 bases lay between the germline ends. CDR3 bases: TGTGCCAGCTCACCACCGGATACGGGGGCGAACACTGAAGCTTTCTTT. Translation gives CASSPPDTGANTEAFF.